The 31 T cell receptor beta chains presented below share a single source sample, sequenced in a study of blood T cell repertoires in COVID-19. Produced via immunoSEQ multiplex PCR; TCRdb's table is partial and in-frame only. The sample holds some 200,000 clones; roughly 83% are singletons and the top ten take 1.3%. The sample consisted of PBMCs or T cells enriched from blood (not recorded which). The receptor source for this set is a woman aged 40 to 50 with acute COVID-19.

The CDR3 DNA sequence: TGTGCCAGCTCACCCTCGGGCAGGGGAGGCAATCAGCCCCAGCATTTT. Translating it yields CASSPSGRGGNQPQHF. V usage is TRBV18 and J usage is TRBJ1-5; possibly TRBD1 for D (6 bases). The germline V and J ends were trimmed by 3 bases and 2 bases, with 14 bases remaining between them. The CDR3 sequence is 16 residues long. The germline gives CDR1 KGHSH, CDR2 LQKENI.

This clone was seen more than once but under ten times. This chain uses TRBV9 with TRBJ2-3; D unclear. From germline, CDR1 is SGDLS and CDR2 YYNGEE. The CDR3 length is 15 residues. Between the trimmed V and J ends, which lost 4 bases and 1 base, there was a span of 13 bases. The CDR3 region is CASSSMGPRTDTQYF. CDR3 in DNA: TGTGCCAGCAGCTCGATGGGCCCCCGCACAGATACGCAGTATTTT. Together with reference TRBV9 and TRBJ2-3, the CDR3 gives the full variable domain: DSGVTQTPKHLITATGQRVTLRCSPRSGDLSVYWYQQSLDQGLQFLIQYYNGEERAKGNILERFSAQQFPDLHSELNLSSLELGDSALYFCASSSMGPRTDTQYFGPGTRLTVL.

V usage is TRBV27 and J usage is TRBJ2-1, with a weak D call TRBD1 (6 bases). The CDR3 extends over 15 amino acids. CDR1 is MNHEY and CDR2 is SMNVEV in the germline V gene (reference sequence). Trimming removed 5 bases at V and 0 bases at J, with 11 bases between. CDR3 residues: CASSRQASSYNEQFF. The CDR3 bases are TGTGCCAGCAGTCGACAGGCAAGCTCCTACAATGAGCAGTTCTTC.

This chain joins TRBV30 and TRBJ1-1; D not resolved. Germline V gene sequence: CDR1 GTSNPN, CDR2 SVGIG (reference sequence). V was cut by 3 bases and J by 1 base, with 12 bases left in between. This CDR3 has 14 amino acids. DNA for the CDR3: TGTGCCTGGAGACCACCTCCAGAGAACACTGAAGCTTTCTTT. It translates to CAWRPPPENTEAFF.

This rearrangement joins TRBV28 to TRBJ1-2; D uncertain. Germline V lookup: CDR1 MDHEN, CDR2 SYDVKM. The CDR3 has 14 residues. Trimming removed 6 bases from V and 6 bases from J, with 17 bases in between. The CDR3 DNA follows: TGTGCCAGCAGCCCTTACGTGAGGCCAGATGGCTACACCTTC. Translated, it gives CASSPYVRPDGYTF.

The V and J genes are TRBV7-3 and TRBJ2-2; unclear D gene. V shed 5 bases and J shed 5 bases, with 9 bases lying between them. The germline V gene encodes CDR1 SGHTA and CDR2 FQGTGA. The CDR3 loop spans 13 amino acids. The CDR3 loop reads CASSQQFTGELFF. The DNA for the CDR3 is TGTGCCAGCAGCCAACAGTTTACCGGGGAGCTGTTTTTT.

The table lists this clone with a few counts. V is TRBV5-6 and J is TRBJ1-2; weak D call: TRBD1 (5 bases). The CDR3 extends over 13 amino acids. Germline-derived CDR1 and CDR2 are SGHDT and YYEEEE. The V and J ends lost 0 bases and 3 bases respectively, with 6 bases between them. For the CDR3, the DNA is TGTGCCAGCAGCTTGGAGGGGTACTATGGCTACACCTTC. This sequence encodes CASSLEGYYGYTF.

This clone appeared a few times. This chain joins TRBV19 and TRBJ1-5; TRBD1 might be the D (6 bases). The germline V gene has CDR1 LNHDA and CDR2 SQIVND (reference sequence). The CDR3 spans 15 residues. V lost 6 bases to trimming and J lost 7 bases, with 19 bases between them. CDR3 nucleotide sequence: TGTGCCAGTAGGACAGACAGGCTCTCCCGACAGCCCCAGCATTTT. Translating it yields CASRTDRLSRQPQHF.

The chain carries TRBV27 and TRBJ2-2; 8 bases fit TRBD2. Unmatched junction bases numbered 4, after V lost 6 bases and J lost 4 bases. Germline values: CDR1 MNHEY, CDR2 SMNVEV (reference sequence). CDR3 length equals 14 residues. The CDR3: CASSRGGVTGELFF. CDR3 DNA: TGTGCCAGCAGCCGGGGGGGTGTCACCGGGGAGCTGTTTTTT.

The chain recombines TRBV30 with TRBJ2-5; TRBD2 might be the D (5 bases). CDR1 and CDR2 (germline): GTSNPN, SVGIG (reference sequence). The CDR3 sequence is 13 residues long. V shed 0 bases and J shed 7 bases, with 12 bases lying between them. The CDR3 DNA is TGTGCCTGGAGTGTAGGCAGCAGCGGGACCCAGTACTTC. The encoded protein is CAWSVGSSGTQYF.

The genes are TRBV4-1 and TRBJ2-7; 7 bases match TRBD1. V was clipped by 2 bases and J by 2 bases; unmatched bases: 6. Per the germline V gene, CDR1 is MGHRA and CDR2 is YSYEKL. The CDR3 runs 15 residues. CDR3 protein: CASSQIRDSAYEQYF. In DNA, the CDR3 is TGCGCCAGCAGCCAAATCCGGGACAGTGCCTACGAGCAGTACTTC.

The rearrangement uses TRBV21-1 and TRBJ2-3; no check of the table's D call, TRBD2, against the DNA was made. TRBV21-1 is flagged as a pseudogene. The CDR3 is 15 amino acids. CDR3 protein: CASSLTSGGGDTQYF. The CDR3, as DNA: TGTGCCAGCAGCCTGACTAGCGGGGGCGGAGATACGCAGTATTTT.

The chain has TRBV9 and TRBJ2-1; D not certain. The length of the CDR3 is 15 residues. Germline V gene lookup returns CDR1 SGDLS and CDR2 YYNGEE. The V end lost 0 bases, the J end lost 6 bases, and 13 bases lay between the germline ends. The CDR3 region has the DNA TGTGCCAGCAGCGTAGCGCCCGTCCTAGTCAATGAGCAGTTCTTC. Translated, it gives CASSVAPVLVNEQFF.

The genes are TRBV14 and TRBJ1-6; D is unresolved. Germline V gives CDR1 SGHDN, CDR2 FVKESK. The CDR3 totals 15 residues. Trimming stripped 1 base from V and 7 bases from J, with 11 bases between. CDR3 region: CASSQVRRINSPLHF. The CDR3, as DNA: TGTGCCAGCAGCCAAGTACGGCGGATCAATTCACCCCTCCACTTT.

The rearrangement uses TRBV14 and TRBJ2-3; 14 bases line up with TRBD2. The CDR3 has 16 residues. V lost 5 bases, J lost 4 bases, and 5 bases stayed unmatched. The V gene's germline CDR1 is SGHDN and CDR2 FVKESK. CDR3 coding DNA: TGTGCCAGCAGCTCGGGACTAGCGGGAGAAGCAGATACGCAGTATTTT. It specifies CASSSGLAGEADTQYF.

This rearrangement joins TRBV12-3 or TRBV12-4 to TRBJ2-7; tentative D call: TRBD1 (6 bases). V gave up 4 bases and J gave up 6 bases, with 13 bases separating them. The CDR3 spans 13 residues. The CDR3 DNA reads TGTGCCAGCAGTTCTGGACAGTCGGCCGAGCAGTACTTC. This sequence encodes CASSSGQSAEQYF.

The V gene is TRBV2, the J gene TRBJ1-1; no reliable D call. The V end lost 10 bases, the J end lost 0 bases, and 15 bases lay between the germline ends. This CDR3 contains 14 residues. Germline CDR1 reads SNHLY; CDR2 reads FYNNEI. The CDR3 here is CATSRDGLNTEAFF. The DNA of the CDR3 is TGTGCCACCTCCCGAGACGGGTTGAACACTGAAGCTTTCTTT. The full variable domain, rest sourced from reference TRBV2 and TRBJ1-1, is EPEVTQTPSHQVTQMGQEVILRCVPISNHLYFYWYRQILGQKVEFLVSFYNNEISEKSEIFDDQFSVERPDGSNFTLKIRSTKLEDSAMYFCATSRDGLNTEAFFGQGTRLTVV.

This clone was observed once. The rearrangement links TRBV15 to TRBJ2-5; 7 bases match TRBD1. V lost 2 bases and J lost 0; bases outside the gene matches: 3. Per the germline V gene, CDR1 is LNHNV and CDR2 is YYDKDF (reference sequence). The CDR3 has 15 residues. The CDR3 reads CATSRPQGNQETQYF. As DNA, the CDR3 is TGTGCCACCAGCAGACCACAGGGGAACCAAGAGACCCAGTACTTC.

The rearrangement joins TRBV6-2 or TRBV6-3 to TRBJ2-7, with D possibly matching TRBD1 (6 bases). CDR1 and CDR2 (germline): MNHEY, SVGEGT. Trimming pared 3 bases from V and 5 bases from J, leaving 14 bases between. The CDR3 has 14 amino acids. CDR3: CASSYGQGPNEQYF. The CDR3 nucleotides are TGTGCCAGCAGTTATGGGCAGGGGCCCAACGAGCAGTACTTC.

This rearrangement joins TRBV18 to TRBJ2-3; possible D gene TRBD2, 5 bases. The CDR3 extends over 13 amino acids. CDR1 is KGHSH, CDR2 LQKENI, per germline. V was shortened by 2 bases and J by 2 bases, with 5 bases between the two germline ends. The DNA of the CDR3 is TGTGCCAGCTCACCAGGACTCACAGATACGCAGTATTTT. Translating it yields CASSPGLTDTQYF.

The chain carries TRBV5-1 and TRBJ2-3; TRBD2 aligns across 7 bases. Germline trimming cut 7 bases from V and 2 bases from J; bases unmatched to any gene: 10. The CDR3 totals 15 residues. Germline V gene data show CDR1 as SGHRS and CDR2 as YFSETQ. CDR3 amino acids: CASRSSGTTTDTQYF. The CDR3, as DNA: TGCGCCAGCCGATCGAGCGGGACTACCACAGATACGCAGTATTTT.

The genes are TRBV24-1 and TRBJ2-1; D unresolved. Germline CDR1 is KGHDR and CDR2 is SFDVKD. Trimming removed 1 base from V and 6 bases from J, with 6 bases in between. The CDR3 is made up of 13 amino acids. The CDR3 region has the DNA TGTGCCACCAGTGATTTACTTCGCAATGAGCAGTTCTTC. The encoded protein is CATSDLLRNEQFF.

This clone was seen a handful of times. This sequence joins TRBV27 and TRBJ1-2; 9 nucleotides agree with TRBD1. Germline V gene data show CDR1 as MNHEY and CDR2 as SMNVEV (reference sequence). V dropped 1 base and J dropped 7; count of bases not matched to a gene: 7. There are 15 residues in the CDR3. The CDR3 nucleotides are TGTGCCAGCAGTTTATTACAGGGGGCATTGGGTGGCTACACCTTC. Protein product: CASSLLQGALGGYTF.

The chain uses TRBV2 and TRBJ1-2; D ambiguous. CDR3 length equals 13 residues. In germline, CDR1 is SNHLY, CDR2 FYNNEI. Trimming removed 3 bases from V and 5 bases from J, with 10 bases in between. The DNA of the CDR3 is TGTGCCAGCAGTGAGCGAACGTCTTATGGCTACACCTTC. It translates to CASSERTSYGYTF.

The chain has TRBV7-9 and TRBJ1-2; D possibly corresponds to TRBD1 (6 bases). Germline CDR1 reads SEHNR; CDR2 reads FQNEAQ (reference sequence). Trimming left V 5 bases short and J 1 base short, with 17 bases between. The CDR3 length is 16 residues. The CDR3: CASSPHRTGINYGYTF. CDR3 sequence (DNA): TGTGCCAGCAGCCCGCACCGTACAGGGATTAACTATGGCTACACCTTC. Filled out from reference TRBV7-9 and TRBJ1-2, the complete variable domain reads DTGVSQNPRHKITKRGQNVTFRCDPISEHNRLYWYRQTLGQGPEFLTYFQNEAQLEKSRLLSDRFSAERPKGSFSTLEIQRTEQGDSAMYLCASSPHRTGINYGYTFGSGTRLTVV.

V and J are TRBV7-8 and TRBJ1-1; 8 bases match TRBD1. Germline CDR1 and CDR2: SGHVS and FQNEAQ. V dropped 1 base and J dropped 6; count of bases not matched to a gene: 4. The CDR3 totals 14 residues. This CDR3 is CASSLGQGASEAFF. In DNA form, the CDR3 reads TGTGCCAGCAGCTTAGGGCAGGGGGCTTCTGAAGCTTTCTTT. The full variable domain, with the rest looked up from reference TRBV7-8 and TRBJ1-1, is GAGVSQSPRYKVAKRGQDVALRCDPISGHVSLFWYQQALGQGPEFLTYFQNEAQLDKSGLPSDRFFAERPEGSVSTLKIQRTQQEDSAVYLCASSLGQGASEAFFGQGTRLTVV.

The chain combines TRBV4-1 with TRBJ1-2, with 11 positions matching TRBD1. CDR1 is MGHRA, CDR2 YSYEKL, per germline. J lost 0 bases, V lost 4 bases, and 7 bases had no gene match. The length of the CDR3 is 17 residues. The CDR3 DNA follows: TGCGCCAGCAGCCCGGGACAGGGGGACCCGACTAACTATGGCTACACCTTC. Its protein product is CASSPGQGDPTNYGYTF.

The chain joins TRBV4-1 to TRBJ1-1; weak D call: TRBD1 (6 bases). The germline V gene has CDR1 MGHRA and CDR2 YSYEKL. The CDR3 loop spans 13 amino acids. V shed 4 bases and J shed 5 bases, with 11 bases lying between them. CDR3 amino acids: CASSLGRGTEAFF. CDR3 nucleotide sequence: TGCGCCAGCAGCCTCGGGAGGGGGACTGAAGCTTTCTTT.

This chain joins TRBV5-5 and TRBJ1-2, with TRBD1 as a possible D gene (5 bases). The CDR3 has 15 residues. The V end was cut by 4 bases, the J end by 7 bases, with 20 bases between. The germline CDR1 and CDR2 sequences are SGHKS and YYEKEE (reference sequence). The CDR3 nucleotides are TGTGCCAGCAGCCCGGAAGGGGCCGTCCAGCTTGGCTACACCTTC. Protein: CASSPEGAVQLGYTF.

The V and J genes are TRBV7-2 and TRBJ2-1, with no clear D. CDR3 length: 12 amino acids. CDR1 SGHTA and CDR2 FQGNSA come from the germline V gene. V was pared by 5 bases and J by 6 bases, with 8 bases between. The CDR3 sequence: CASSLHGNEQFF. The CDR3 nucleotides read TGTGCCAGCAGCCTCCACGGCAATGAGCAGTTCTTC.

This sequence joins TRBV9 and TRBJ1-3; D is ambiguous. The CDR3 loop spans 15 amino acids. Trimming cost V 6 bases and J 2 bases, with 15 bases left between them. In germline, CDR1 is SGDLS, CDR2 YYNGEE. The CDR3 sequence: CASTTGPEPGNTIYF. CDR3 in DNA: TGTGCCAGCACCACCGGCCCGGAGCCTGGAAACACCATATATTTT. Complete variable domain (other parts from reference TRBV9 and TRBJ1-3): DSGVTQTPKHLITATGQRVTLRCSPRSGDLSVYWYQQSLDQGLQFLIQYYNGEERAKGNILERFSAQQFPDLHSELNLSSLELGDSALYFCASTTGPEPGNTIYFGEGSWLTVV.